Shown below are 14 T cell receptor beta chains from a single sample sequenced in a study of shared clonotypes between healthy human individuals. Produced via immunoSEQ multiplex PCR; TCRdb's table is partial and in-frame only. The table shows approximately 2.5 million clones, with around 90% occurring only once. The material sequenced was naive CD4+ T cells sorted from blood. Subset noted: CD45RA+ positively selected. These TCRs come from a man between 18 and 35 years old in good health.

The chain joins TRBV7-8 to TRBJ1-3, with TRBD1 matching 7 bases. The J segment lost 3 bases and the V segment lost 5 bases, leaving 10 bases of the junction unmatched. Germline values: CDR1 SGHVS, CDR2 FQNEAQ. CDR3 length: 16 amino acids. The CDR3 here is CASSPVGDSVGNTIYF. CDR3 in DNA: TGTGCCAGCAGCCCCGTTGGGGACAGTGTTGGAAACACCATATATTTT.

A word on this clone: Additional DNA sequences in this sample encode the identical CDR3. The rearrangement uses TRBV7-9 and TRBJ2-3; 9 bases agree with TRBD1. V lost 1 base, J lost 3 bases, and 5 bases stayed unmatched. The CDR3 extends over 16 amino acids. CDR1 is SEHNR, CDR2 FQNEAQ, per germline (reference sequence). Written as DNA, the CDR3 is TGTGCCAGCAGCTTAGTCACAGGGGGCCGGACAGATACGCAGTATTTT. Translating gives CASSLVTGGRTDTQYF.

This chain joins TRBV2 and TRBJ2-3; D is unresolved. CDR3 length: 14 amino acids. Germline CDR1 SNHLY, CDR2 FYNNEI. The germline V and J ends were trimmed by 6 bases and 6 bases, with 16 bases remaining between them. The CDR3 protein is CASSRTDARDTQYF. CDR3 DNA: TGTGCCAGCAGCCGGACCGATGCTAGGGATACGCAGTATTTT.

The J gene is TRBJ1-5, the V gene TRBV4-3; D is possibly TRBD1 (5 bases). Trimming left V 1 base short and J 6 bases short, with 10 bases between. Germline values: CDR1 LGHNA, CDR2 YSLEER. The CDR3 runs 14 residues. Written as DNA, the CDR3 is TGCGCCAGCAGCCAAGGGGGGGGGACTCAGCCCCAGCATTTT. It translates to CASSQGGGTQPQHF.

Points on this clone: Other DNA sequences in this sample translate to the same CDR3. The V and J genes are TRBV6-1 and TRBJ1-1; TRBD1 matches at 7 bases. From germline, CDR1 is MNHNS and CDR2 SASEGT. The CDR3 sequence is 14 residues long. The V segment lost 2 bases and the J segment 5 bases; nucleotides outside the gene matches: 5. The CDR3 DNA is TGTGCCAGCAGTGAAAGAGGCAGGGGGACTGAAGCTTTCTTT. It encodes CASSERGRGTEAFF.

For this clone: The same CDR3 also results from other DNA sequences found in this sample. This chain connects TRBV30 to TRBJ2-7, with D unresolved. The germline gives CDR1 GTSNPN, CDR2 SVGIG (reference sequence). This CDR3 has 13 amino acids. Trimming pared 1 base from V and 0 bases from J, leaving 7 bases between. The chain's CDR3 is CAWSGRSSYEQYF. The CDR3 nucleotides read TGTGCCTGGAGTGGCAGGAGCTCCTACGAGCAGTACTTC.

The V call is TRBV13, the J call TRBJ1-6; D may be TRBD1 (5 bases). CDR1 PRHDT and CDR2 FYEKMQ come from the germline V gene (reference sequence). V was shortened by 2 bases and J by 10 bases, with 12 bases between the two germline ends. The CDR3 is made up of 14 amino acids. In DNA form, the CDR3 reads TGTGCCAGCAGCTTATGGGGGGTACGATCACCCCTCCACTTT. It is translated as CASSLWGVRSPLHF. Full variable domain (outside the CDR3, taken from reference TRBV13 and TRBJ1-6): AAGVIQSPRHLIKEKRETATLKCYPIPRHDTVYWYQQGPGQDPQFLISFYEKMQSDKGSIPDRFSAQQFSDYHSELNMSSLELGDSALYFCASSLWGVRSPLHFGNGTRLTVT.

The V and J genes are TRBV11-2 and TRBJ2-7; 7 bases align to TRBD1. This CDR3 has 14 amino acids. Germline CDR1 SGHAT, CDR2 FQNNGV. V was pared by 3 bases and J by 5 bases, with 7 bases of the junction left unmatched. CDR3 amino acids: CASSLRDRAHEQYF. CDR3 DNA sequence: TGTGCCAGCAGCTTGAGAGACAGGGCCCACGAGCAGTACTTC.

The genes are TRBV11-2 and TRBJ2-2; TRBD2 agrees at 9 bases. From germline, CDR1 is SGHAT and CDR2 FQNNGV. The V and J ends lost 6 bases and 2 bases, in that order; junction bases with no gene match: 16. The CDR3 length is 19 residues. The CDR3 is CASRITGTSFSPNTGELFF. The CDR3 DNA reads TGTGCCAGCAGGATAACCGGGACTAGCTTTTCTCCAAACACCGGGGAGCTGTTTTTT.

Comments on this clone: The same CDR3 arises from other DNA sequences in this sample as well. The chain recombines TRBV2 with TRBJ2-5; 8 nucleotides agree with TRBD1. This CDR3 is built from 14 residues. CDR1 is SNHLY and CDR2 is FYNNEI in the germline V gene. V was clipped by 5 bases and J by 4 bases; unmatched bases: 6. The CDR3 reads CASSSGTGSETQYF. In DNA, the CDR3 is TGTGCCAGCAGTTCCGGGACAGGCTCAGAGACCCAGTACTTC.

The gene calls are TRBV25-1 and TRBJ2-7; no clear D. Trimming stripped 7 bases from V and 0 bases from J, with 10 bases between. The CDR3 totals 13 residues. Germline-derived CDR1 and CDR2 are MGHDK and SYGVNS. CDR3 residues: CASIRTDSYEQYF. In DNA, the CDR3 is TGTGCCAGCATCCGGACGGACTCCTACGAGCAGTACTTC.

This clone was detected once. This chain links TRBV7-8 with TRBJ1-1; D call uncertain. The CDR3 has 13 residues. Germline V CDR1 and CDR2: SGHVS, FQNEAQ. With 4 bases removed from V and 1 base from J, the gap between germline ends came to 7 bases. The CDR3 region is CASSSIGNTEAFF. The CDR3 nucleotides read TGTGCCAGCAGCTCCATCGGGAACACTGAAGCTTTCTTT.

In this sample, this clone turned up once. The rearrangement links TRBV28 to TRBJ1-5; D is undetermined. Germline V gene lookup returns CDR1 MDHEN and CDR2 SYDVKM. The CDR3 consists of 13 residues. The ends were cut back, 8 bases at V and 5 bases at J, with 13 bases in the middle. CDR3 in DNA: TGTGCCAGCGTGGTGTATGTAGATCAGCCCCAGCATTTT. Residues: CASVVYVDQPQHF.

The CDR3 loop is CASRWTGLSNQPQHF. DNA for the CDR3: TGTGCCAGCCGCTGGACAGGATTGAGCAATCAGCCCCAGCATTTT. This chain connects TRBV27 to TRBJ1-5, with 7 bases matching TRBD1. Germline CDR1 reads MNHEY; CDR2 reads SMNVEV (reference sequence). The CDR3 extends over 15 amino acids. V lost 8 bases and J lost 1; bases outside the gene matches: 8.